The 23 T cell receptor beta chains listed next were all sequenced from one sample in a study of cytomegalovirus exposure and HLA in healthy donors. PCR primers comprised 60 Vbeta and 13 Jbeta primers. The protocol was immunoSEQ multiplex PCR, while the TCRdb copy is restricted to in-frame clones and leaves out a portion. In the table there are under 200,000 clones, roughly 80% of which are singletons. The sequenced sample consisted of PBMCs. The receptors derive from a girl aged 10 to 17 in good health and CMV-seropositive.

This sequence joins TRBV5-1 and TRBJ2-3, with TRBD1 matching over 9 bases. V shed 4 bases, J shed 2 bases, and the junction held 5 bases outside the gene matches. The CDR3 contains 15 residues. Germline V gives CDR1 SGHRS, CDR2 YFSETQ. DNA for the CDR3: TGCGCCAGCAGCAGGACAGGGGTAGTCACAGATACGCAGTATTTT. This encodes CASSRTGVVTDTQYF.

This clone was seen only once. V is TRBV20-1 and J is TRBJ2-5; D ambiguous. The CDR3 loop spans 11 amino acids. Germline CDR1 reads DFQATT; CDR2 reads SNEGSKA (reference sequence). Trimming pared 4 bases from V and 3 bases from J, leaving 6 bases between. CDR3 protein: CSAIVEETQYF. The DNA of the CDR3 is TGCAGTGCTATCGTAGAAGAGACCCAGTACTTC.

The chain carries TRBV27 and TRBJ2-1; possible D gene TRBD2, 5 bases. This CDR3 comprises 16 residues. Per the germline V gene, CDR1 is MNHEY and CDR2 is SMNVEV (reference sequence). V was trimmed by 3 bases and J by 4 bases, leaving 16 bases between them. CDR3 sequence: CASSFFTSRTYNEQFF. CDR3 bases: TGTGCCAGCAGTTTTTTCACAAGCAGGACTTACAATGAGCAGTTCTTC.

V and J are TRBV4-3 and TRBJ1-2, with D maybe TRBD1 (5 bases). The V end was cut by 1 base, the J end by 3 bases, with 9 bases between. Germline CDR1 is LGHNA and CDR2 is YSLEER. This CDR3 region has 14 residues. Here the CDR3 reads CASSQGGEDYGYTF. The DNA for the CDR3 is TGCGCCAGCAGCCAAGGGGGGGAGGACTATGGCTACACCTTC.

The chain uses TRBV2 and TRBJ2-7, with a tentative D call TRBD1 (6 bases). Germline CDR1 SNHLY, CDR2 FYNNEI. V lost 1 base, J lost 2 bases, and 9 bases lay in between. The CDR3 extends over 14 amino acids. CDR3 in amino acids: CASSEGGQTYEQYF. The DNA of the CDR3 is TGTGCCAGCAGTGAAGGGGGGCAGACCTACGAGCAGTACTTC.

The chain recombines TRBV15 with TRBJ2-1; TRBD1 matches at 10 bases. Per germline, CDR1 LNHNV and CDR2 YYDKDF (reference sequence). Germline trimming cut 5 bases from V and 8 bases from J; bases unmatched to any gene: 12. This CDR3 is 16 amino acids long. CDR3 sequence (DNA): TGTGCCACCAGCTCGATAAGACAGGGGGCTCGGTATGAGCAGTTCTTC. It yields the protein CATSSIRQGARYEQFF.

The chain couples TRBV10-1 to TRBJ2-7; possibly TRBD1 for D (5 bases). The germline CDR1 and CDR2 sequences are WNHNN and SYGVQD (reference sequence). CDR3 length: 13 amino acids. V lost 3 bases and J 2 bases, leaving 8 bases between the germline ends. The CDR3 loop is CASSDQGPYEQYF. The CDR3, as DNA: TGCGCCAGCAGTGACCAGGGTCCCTACGAGCAGTACTTC.

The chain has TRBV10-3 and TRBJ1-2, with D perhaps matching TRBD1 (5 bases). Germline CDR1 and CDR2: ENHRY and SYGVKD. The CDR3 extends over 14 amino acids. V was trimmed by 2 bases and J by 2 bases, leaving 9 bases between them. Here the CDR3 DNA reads TGTGCCATCAGTGAGCAGGGTGGAAACTATGGCTACACCTTC. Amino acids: CAISEQGGNYGYTF.

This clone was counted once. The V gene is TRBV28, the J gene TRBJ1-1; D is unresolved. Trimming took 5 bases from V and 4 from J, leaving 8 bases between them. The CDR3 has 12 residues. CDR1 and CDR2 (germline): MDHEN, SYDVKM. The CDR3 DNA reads TGTGCCAGCAGTCCAGTCATCACTGAAGCTTTCTTT. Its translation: CASSPVITEAFF.

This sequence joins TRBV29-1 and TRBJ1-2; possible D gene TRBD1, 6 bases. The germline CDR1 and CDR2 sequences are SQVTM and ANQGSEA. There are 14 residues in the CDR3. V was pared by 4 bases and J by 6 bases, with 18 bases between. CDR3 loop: CSVVGQTFGNGYTF. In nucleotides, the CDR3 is TGCAGCGTTGTAGGACAGACCTTCGGGAATGGCTACACCTTC.

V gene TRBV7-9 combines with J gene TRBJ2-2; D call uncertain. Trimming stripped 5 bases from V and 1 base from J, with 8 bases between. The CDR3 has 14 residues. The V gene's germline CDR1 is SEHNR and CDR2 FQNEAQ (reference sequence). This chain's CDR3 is CASSPHGNTGELFF. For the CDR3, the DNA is TGTGCCAGCAGCCCTCACGGGAACACCGGGGAGCTGTTTTTT.

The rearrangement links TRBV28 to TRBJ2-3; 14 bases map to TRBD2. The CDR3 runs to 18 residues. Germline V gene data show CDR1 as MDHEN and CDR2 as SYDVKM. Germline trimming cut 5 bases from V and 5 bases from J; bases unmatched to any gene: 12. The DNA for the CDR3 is TGTGCCAGCAGTCCAGAAAAGGGACTAGCGGGGGCGTTAGATACGCAGTATTTT. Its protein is CASSPEKGLAGALDTQYF.

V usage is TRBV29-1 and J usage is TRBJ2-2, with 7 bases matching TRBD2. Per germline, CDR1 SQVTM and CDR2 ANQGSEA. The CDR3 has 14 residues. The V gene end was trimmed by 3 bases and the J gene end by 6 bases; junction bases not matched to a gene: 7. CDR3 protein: CSVDGGYGAGELFF. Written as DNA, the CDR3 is TGCAGCGTTGACGGGGGGTACGGAGCCGGGGAGCTGTTTTTT.

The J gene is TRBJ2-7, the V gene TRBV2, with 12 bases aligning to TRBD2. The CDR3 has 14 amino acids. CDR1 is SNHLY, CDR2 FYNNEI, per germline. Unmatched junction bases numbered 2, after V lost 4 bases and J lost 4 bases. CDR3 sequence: CASSGTSGNYEQYF. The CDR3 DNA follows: TGTGCCAGCAGTGGGACTAGCGGGAATTACGAGCAGTACTTC.

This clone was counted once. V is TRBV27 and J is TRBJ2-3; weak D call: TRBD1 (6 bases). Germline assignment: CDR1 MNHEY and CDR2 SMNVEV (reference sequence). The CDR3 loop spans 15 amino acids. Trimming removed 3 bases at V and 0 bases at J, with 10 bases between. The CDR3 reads CASSLWGQSTDTQYF. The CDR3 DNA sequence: TGTGCCAGCAGTTTGTGGGGGCAGAGCACAGATACGCAGTATTTT.

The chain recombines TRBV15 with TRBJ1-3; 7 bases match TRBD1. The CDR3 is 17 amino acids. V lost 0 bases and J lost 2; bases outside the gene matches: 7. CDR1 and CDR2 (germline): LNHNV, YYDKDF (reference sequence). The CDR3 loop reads CATSRDGKGAAGNTIYF. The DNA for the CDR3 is TGTGCCACCAGCAGAGATGGAAAGGGGGCTGCTGGAAACACCATATATTTT.

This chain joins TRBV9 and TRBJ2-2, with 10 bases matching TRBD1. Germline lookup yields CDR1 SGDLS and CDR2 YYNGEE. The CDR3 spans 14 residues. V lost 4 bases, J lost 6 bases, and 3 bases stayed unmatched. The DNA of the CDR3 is TGTGCCAGCAGCAGACAGGGGGCCCCCGGGGAGCTGTTTTTT. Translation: CASSRQGAPGELFF.

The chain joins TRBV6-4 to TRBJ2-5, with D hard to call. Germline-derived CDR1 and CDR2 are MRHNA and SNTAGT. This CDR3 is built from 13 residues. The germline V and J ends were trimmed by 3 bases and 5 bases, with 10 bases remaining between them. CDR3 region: CASSETALETQYF. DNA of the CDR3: TGTGCCAGCAGTGAGACTGCTTTGGAGACCCAGTACTTC.

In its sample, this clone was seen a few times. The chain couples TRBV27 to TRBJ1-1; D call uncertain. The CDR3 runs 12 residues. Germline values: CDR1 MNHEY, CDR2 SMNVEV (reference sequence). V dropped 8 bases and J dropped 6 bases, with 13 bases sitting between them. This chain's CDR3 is CASFNFRAEAFF. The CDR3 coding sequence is TGTGCCAGCTTCAACTTCCGGGCTGAAGCTTTCTTT.

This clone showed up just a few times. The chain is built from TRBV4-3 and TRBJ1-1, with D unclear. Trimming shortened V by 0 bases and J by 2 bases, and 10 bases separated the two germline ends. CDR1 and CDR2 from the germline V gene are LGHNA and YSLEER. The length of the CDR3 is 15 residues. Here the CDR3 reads CASSQESRDNTEAFF. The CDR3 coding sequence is TGCGCCAGCAGCCAAGAATCGCGGGATAACACTGAAGCTTTCTTT.

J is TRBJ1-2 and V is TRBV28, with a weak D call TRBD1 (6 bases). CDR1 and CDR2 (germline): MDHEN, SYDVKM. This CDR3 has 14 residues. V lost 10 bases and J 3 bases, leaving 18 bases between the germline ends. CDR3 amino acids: CATLPAGVDYGYTF. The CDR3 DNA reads TGTGCCACCCTTCCCGCAGGGGTTGACTATGGCTACACCTTC.

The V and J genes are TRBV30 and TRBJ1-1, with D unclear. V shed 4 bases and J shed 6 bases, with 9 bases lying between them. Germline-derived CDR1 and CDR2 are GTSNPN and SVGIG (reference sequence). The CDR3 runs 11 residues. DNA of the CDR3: TGTGCCTGGACTCAGGTGTCTGAAGCTTTCTTT. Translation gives CAWTQVSEAFF.

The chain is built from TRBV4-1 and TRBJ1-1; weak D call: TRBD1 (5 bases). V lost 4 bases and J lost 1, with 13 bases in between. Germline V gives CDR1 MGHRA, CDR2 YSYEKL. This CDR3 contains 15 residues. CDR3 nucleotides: TGCGCCAGCAGCCCCCCTGGGGGGGGGAACACTGAAGCTTTCTTT. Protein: CASSPPGGGNTEAFF.